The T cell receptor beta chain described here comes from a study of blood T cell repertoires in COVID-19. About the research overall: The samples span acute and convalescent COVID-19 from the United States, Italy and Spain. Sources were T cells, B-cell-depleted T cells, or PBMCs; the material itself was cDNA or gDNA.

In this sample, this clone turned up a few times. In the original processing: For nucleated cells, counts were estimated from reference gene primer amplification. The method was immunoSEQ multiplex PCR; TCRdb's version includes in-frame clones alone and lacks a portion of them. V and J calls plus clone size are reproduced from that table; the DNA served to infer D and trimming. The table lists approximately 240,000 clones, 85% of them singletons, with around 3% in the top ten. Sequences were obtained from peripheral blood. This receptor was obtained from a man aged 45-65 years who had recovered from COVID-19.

CDR3 DNA: TGTGCCCTCGGGAGTCCAAACTCCAATGAGCAGTTCTTC. This encodes CALGSPNSNEQFF. V gene TRBV30 combines with J gene TRBJ2-1, with D perhaps matching TRBD2 (6 bases). This CDR3 has 13 amino acids. The V and J ends lost 8 bases and 6 bases respectively, with 17 bases between them. Germline V gene data show CDR1 as GTSNPN and CDR2 as SVGIG (reference sequence).